This T cell receptor (beta chain) was recorded in a study of T cell repertoires in cytomegalovirus infection. V gave up 3 bases and J gave up 6 bases; unmatched junction bases: 8. The germline V gene encodes CDR1 SGHKS and CDR2 YYEKEE (reference sequence). There are 15 residues in the CDR3. TCRdb re-derived calls from the reads in MiXCR, one entry per CDR3 protein. The sample lists around 350,000 distinct CDR3 sequences, roughly 20% occurring once. This TCR came from a human donor in good health (CMV status not recorded). Some clones in this sample may be carry-over from other donors' samples. Sequences were obtained from PBMCs. This chain connects TRBV5-5 to TRBJ1-5; 8 nucleotides align to TRBD1. The CDR3 DNA sequence: TGTGCCAGCAGCTCCTCAGGGGGCGCAGGTCAGCCCCAGCATTTT. It yields the protein CASSSSGGAGQPQHF.